These 10 T cell receptor beta chains originate from one sample sequenced in a study of blood T cell repertoires in COVID-19. The data were produced by immunoSEQ multiplex PCR, yet TCRdb's version contains in-frame clones alone and is incomplete. The sample consists of 100,000 to 150,000 clones, approximately 88% of them appearing once. Sequenced: peripheral blood. These receptors all come from a woman in her twenties or thirties who had recovered from COVID-19.

This chain uses TRBV3-1 (or the pseudogene TRBV3-2) with TRBJ1-6; 8 nucleotides agree with TRBD1. Germline CDR1 reads LGHDT; CDR2 reads YNNKEL (reference sequence). With V trimmed by 3 bases and J by 6 bases, 4 bases remained unmatched. CDR3 length equals 15 residues. Written as DNA, the CDR3 is TGTGCCAGCAGCCACACGGGACAGGCTAATTCACCCCTCCACTTT. Amino acids: CASSHTGQANSPLHF.

The chain couples TRBV29-1 to TRBJ2-7, with D unresolved. V was cut by 4 bases and J by 2 bases, with 9 bases left in between. Germline CDR1 reads SQVTM; CDR2 reads ANQGSEA. The CDR3 length is 12 residues. This chain's CDR3 is CSVARSPYEQYF. As DNA, the CDR3 is TGCAGCGTTGCACGGAGTCCCTACGAGCAGTACTTC.

The chain links TRBV4-1 to TRBJ1-2; 7 bases agree with TRBD1. The CDR3 is 14 residues long. The trim removed 1 base at V and 4 bases at J, leaving 3 bases unmatched. The germline V gene has CDR1 MGHRA and CDR2 YSYEKL. The CDR3 sequence: CASSQGWDSYGYTF. The CDR3 DNA follows: TGCGCCAGCAGCCAAGGGTGGGACAGCTATGGCTACACCTTC.

The chain is built from TRBV6-5 and TRBJ2-1; TRBD2 aligns across 8 bases. This CDR3 has 16 amino acids. V trimming: 0 bases; J trimming: 4 bases; junction bases outside the gene matches: 5. The germline V gene has CDR1 MNHEY and CDR2 SVGAGI. CDR3 DNA: TGTGCCAGCAGTTACTCTTCGGGGGGGGCGTACAATGAGCAGTTCTTC. This gives the protein CASSYSSGGAYNEQFF.

This chain connects TRBV6-5 to TRBJ1-5; D might be TRBD1 (5 bases). Germline lookup yields CDR1 MNHEY and CDR2 SVGAGI. The CDR3 consists of 15 residues. V lost 6 bases to trimming and J lost 0 bases, with 12 bases between them. CDR3 protein: CASRGDSHSNQPQHF. The CDR3, as DNA: TGTGCCAGCAGGGGGGACTCCCATAGCAATCAGCCCCAGCATTTT.

The J gene is TRBJ1-2, the V gene TRBV21-1; the table's D call TRBD1 went unverified against the DNA. TRBV21-1 counts as a pseudogene. The CDR3 covers 13 residues. As DNA, the CDR3 is TGTGCCAGCAGCAGGGGACAGAACTATGGCTACACCTTC. Translated: CASSRGQNYGYTF.

The chain carries TRBV5-1 and TRBJ2-2, with TRBD1 identical over 7 bases. Germline loops: CDR1 SGHRS, CDR2 YFSETQ. The CDR3 loop spans 16 amino acids. The J segment lost 6 bases and the V segment lost 2 bases, leaving 10 bases of the junction unmatched. This CDR3 is CASSLRGQELAGELFF. As DNA, the CDR3 is TGCGCCAGCAGCTTAAGAGGACAGGAATTGGCCGGGGAGCTGTTTTTT.

The rearrangement joins TRBV4-2 to TRBJ2-5; TRBD2 matches 13 bases. Germline CDR1 LGHNA, CDR2 YNFKEQ. CDR3 length: 20 residues. V dropped 0 bases and J dropped 5; count of bases not matched to a gene: 15. The CDR3 protein is CASSQDPLFRTSGSRETQYF. CDR3 DNA: TGTGCCAGCAGCCAAGATCCCCTCTTTAGGACTAGCGGGAGTCGCGAGACCCAGTACTTC.

The genes are TRBV9 and TRBJ1-1, with a tentative D call TRBD1 (6 bases). Germline V gene sequence: CDR1 SGDLS, CDR2 YYNGEE. V lost 3 bases and J 0 bases, leaving 9 bases between the germline ends. This CDR3 is built from 14 residues. The CDR3 loop reads CASSERQVNTEAFF. The CDR3 DNA follows: TGTGCCAGCAGCGAGAGACAGGTGAACACTGAAGCTTTCTTT.

The chain employs TRBV25-1 and TRBJ1-2, with unresolved D. CDR3 length equals 13 residues. V lost 4 bases, J lost 0 bases, and 6 bases lay in between. Germline CDR1 and CDR2: MGHDK and SYGVNS. The CDR3: CASSGSANYGYTF. In DNA, the CDR3 is TGTGCCAGCAGTGGTTCAGCTAACTATGGCTACACCTTC.